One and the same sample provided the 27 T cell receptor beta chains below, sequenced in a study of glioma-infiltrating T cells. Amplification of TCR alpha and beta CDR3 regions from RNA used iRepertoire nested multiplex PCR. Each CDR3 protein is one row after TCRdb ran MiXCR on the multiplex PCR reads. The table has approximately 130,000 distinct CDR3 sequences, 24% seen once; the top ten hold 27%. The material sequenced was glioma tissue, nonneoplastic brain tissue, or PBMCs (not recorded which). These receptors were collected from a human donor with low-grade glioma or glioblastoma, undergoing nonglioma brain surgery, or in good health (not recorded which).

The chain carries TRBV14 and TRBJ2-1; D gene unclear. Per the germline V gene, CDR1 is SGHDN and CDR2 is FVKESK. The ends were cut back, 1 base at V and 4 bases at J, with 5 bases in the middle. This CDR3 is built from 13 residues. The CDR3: CASSQGAYNEQFF. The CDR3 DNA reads TGTGCCAGCAGCCAAGGGGCGTACAATGAGCAGTTCTTC.

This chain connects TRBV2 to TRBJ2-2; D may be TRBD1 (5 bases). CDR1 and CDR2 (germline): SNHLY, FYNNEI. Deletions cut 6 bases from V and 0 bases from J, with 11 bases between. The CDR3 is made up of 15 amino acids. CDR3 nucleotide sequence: TGTGCCAGCAGACGACAGCAACCGAACACCGGGGAGCTGTTTTTT. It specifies CASRRQQPNTGELFF.

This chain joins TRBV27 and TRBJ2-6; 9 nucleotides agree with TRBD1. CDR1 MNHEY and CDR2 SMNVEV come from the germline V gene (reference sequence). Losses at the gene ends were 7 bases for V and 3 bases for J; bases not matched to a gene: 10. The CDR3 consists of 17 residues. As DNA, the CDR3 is TGTGCCAGCACCGTTAATCACAGGGGGCTTGGGGCCAACGTCCTGACTTTC. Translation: CASTVNHRGLGANVLTF.

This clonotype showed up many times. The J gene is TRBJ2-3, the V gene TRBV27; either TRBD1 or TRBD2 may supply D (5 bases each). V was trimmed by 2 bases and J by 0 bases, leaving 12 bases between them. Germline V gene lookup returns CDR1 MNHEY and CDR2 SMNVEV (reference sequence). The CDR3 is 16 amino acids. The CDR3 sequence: CASSLQPGRSTDTQYF. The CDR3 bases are TGTGCCAGCAGTTTACAACCGGGACGTAGCACAGATACGCAGTATTTT.

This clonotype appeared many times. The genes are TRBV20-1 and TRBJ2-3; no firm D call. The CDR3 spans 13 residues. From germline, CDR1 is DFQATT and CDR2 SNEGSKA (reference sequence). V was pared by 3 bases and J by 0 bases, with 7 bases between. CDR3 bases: TGCAGTGCTAGGGTAGATAGCACAGATACGCAGTATTTT. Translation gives CSARVDSTDTQYF.

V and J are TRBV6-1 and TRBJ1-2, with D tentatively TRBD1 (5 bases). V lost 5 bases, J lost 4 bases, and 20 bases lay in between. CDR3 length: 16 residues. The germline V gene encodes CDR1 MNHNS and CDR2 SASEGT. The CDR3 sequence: CASSPGTPRGGYGYTF. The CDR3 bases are TGTGCCAGCAGTCCCGGGACCCCGCGGGGGGGCTATGGCTACACCTTC.

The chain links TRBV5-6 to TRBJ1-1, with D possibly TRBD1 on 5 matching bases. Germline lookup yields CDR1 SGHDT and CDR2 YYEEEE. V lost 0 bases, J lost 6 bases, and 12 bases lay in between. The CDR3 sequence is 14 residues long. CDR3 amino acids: CASSLVGTGAEAFF. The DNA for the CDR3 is TGTGCCAGCAGCTTGGTGGGGACTGGGGCTGAAGCTTTCTTT.

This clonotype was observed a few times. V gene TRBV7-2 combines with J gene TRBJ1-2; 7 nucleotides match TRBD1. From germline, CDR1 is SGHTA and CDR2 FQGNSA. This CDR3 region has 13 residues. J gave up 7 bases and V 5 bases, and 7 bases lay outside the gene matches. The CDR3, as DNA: TGTGCCAGCAGCAGTACAGGGGTGGGTGGCTACACCTTC. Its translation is CASSSTGVGGYTF. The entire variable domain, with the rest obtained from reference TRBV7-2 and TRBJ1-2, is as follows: GAGVSQSPSNKVTEKGKDVELRCDPISGHTALYWYRQSLGQGLEFLIYFQGNSAPDKSGLPSDRFSAERTGGSVSTLTIQRTQQEDSAVYLCASSSTGVGGYTFGSGTRLTVV.

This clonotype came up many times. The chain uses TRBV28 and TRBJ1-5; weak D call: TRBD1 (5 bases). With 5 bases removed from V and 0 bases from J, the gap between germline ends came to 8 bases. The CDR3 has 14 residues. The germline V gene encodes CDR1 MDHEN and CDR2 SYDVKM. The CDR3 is CASSLDSSNQPQHF. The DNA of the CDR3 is TGTGCCAGCAGTCTCGACAGTAGCAATCAGCCCCAGCATTTT.

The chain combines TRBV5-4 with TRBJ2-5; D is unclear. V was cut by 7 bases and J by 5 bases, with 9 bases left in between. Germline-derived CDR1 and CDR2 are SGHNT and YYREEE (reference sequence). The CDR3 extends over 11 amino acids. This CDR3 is CASQLGETQYF. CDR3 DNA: TGTGCCAGCCAGCTTGGCGAGACCCAGTACTTC.

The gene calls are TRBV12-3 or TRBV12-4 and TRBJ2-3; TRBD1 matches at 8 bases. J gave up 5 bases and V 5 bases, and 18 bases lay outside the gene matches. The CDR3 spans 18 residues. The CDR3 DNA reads TGTGCCAGCAGTATTGCCGGGACAGGTCTTACTTTATTAGATACGCAGTATTTT. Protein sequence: CASSIAGTGLTLLDTQYF.

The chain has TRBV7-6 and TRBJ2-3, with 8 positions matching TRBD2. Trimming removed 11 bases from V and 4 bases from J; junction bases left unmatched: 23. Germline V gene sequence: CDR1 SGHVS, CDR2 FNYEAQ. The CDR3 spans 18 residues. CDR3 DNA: TGTGCCGGCCCAGAAAGCGGGGGCCCTTCGTACCACCCAGATACGCAGTATTTT. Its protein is CAGPESGGPSYHPDTQYF.

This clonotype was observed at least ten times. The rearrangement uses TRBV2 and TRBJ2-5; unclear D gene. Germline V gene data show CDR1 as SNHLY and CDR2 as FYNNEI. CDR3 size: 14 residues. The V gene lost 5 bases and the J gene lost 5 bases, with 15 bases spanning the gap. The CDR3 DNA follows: TGTGCCAGCAGTAGGCAGGTTCCGTCGGAGACCCAGTACTTC. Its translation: CASSRQVPSETQYF.

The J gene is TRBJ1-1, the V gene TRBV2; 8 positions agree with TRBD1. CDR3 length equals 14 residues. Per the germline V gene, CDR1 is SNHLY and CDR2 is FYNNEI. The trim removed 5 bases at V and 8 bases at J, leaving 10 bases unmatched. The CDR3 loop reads CASSPRTGQTEAFF. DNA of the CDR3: TGTGCCAGCAGTCCCAGGACAGGGCAAACGGAAGCTTTCTTT.

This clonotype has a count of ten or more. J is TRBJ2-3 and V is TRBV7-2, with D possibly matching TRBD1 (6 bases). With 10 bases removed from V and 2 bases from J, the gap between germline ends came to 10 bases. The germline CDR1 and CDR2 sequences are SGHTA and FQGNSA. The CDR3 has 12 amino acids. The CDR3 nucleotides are TGTGCCACCGCAGGGGACACAGATACGCAGTATTTT. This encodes CATAGDTDTQYF.

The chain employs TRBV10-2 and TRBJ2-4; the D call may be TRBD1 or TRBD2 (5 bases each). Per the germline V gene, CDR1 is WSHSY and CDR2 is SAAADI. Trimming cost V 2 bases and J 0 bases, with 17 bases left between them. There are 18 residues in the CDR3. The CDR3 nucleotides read TGCGCCAGCAGTGAGGTGCCTAGCATGGGGGTAGCCAAAAACATTCAGTACTTC. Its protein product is CASSEVPSMGVAKNIQYF.

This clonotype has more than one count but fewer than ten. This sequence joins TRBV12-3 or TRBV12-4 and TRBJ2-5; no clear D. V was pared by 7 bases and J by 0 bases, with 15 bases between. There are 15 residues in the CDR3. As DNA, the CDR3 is TGTGCCAGCACTCCATTCAACAGATACCAAGAGACCCAGTACTTC. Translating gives CASTPFNRYQETQYF.

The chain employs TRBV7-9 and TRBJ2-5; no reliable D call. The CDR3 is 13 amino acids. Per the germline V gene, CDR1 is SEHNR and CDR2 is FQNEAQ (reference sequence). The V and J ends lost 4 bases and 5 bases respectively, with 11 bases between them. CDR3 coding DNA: TGTGCCAGCAGCTACGAGGTGGGGGAGACCCAGTACTTC. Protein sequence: CASSYEVGETQYF.

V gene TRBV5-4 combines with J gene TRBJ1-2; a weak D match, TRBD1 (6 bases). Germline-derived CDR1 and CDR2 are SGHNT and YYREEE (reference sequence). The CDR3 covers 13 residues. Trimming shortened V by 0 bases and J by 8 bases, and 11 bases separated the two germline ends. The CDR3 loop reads CASSLDSGEGYTF. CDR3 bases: TGTGCCAGCAGCTTGGATTCAGGGGAAGGCTACACCTTC.

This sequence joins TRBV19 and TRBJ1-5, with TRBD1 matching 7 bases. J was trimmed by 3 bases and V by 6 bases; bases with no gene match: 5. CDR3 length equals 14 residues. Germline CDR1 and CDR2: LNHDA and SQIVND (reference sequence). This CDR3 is CASRRDSLNQPQHF. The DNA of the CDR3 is TGTGCCAGTAGAAGGGACAGCCTCAATCAGCCCCAGCATTTT. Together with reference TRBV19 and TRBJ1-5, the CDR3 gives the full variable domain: DGGITQSPKYLFRKEGQNVTLSCEQNLNHDAMYWYRQDPGQGLRLIYYSQIVNDFQKGDIAEGYSVSREKKESFPLTVTSAQKNPTAFYLCASRRDSLNQPQHFGDGTRLSIL.

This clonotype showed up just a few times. The CDR3 spells CASLLQGGGRPQHF. In DNA form, the CDR3 reads TGTGCCAGCCTTCTACAGGGTGGGGGGAGGCCCCAGCATTTT. The chain employs TRBV28 and TRBJ1-5; D might be TRBD1 (6 bases). Germline CDR1 and CDR2: MDHEN and SYDVKM. V was pared by 8 bases and J by 9 bases, with 20 bases between. This CDR3 has 14 amino acids.

This CDR3 reads CASRNRGDSNQPQHF. CDR3 coding DNA: TGTGCCAGCAGAAACAGGGGCGATAGCAATCAGCCCCAGCATTTT. The gene calls are TRBV12-3 or TRBV12-4 and TRBJ1-5; 7 positions match TRBD1. The CDR3 has 15 residues. With 6 bases clipped from V and 0 bases from J, the junction kept 5 bases outside the gene matches.

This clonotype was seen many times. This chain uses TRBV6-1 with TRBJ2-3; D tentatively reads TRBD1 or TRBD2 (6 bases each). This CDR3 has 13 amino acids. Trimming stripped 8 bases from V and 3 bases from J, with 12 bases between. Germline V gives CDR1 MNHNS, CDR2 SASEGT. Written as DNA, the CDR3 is TGTGCCAGCTCGAGGGGGGCTACAGATACGCAGTATTTT. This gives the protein CASSRGATDTQYF.

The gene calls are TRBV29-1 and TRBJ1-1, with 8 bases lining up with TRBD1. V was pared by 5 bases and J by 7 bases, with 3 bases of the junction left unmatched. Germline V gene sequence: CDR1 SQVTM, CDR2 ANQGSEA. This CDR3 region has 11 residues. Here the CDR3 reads CSVRTGNEAFF. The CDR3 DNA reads TGCAGCGTTCGGACAGGGAATGAAGCTTTCTTT. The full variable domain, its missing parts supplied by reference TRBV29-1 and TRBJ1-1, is SAVISQKPSRDICQRGTSLTIQCQVDSQVTMMFWYRQQPGQSLTLIATANQGSEATYESGFVIDKFPISRPNLTFSTLTVSNMSPEDSSIYLCSVRTGNEAFFGQGTRLTVV.

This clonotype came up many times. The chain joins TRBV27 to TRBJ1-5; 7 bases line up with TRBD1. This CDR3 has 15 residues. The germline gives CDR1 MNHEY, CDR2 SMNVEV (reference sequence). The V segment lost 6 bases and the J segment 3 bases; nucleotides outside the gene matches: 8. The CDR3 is CASSTTQGINQPQHF. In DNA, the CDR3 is TGTGCCAGCAGCACTACACAGGGGATCAATCAGCCCCAGCATTTT.

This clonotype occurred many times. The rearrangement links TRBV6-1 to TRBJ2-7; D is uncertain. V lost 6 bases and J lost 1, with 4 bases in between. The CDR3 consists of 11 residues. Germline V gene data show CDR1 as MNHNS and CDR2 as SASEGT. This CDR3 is CASRTSYEQYV. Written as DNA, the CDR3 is TGTGCCAGCAGGACTTCCTACGAGCAGTACGTC.

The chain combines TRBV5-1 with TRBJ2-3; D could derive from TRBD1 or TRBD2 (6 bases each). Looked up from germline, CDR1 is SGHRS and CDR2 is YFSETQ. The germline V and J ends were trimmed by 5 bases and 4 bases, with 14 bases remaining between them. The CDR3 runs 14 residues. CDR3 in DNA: TGCGCCAGCAGGAGGGGGGAGGACCCAGATACGCAGTATTTT. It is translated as CASRRGEDPDTQYF.